This TCR beta chain appears in the sequencing data of a study of T cell responses to AZD1222 COVID-19 vaccine. The study, taken as a whole, reports: At baseline, seropositivity was found in only a handful of AZD1222 recipients.

Produced via immunoSEQ multiplex PCR; TCRdb's table is partial and in-frame only. Of 80,000 to 100,000 clones listed, roughly 90% are singletons. There are 13 residues in the CDR3. V was cut by 3 bases and J by 1 base, with 6 bases left in between. From germline, CDR1 is SSHAT and CDR2 FNYEAQ (reference sequence). Notes on this clone: Its antigen is currently unknown.

This specimen was peripheral blood, taken on day 0 of AZD1222 vaccination. The gene calls are TRBV7-7 and TRBJ2-5; maybe TRBD1 (5 bases). This clonotype was sampled from an adult in good health. The chain's CDR3 is CASSLGPQETQYF. The DNA for the CDR3 is TGTGCCAGCAGCTTGGGGCCCCAAGAGACCCAGTACTTC.